One sample yielded the 10 T cell receptor beta chains listed below, sequenced in a study of cytomegalovirus exposure and HLA in healthy donors. The PCR used 60 Vbeta and 13 Jbeta primers. Assay: immunoSEQ multiplex PCR; the TCRdb copy retains only in-frame clones and omits some. The table has about 130,000 clones, 75% to 90% seen once. Material for sequencing was PBMCs. These receptors originate from a woman aged 25 to 39 in good health and CMV-seropositive.

V is TRBV9 and J is TRBJ2-2, with 16 bases matching TRBD2. The CDR3 spans 19 residues. V was clipped by 3 bases and J by 6 bases; unmatched bases: 11. Per germline, CDR1 SGDLS and CDR2 YYNGEE. CDR3 sequence reads: CASSGPGLAGGPHAGELFF. CDR3 DNA sequence: TGTGCCAGCAGCGGGCCGGGACTAGCGGGAGGGCCTCACGCCGGGGAGCTGTTTTTT.

V and J are TRBV11-1 and TRBJ2-1; TRBD2 matches at 12 bases. Unmatched junction bases numbered 9, after V lost 2 bases and J lost 10 bases. The CDR3 extends over 16 amino acids. The germline CDR1 and CDR2 sequences are SGHAT and FQDESV (reference sequence). Here the CDR3 reads CASSLPSSGGVKEQFF. The CDR3 DNA reads TGTGCCAGCAGCTTACCGTCTAGCGGGGGGGTCAAGGAGCAGTTCTTC.

The gene calls are TRBV27 and TRBJ1-2; TRBD1 aligns across 7 bases. The CDR3 is 14 residues long. Germline-derived CDR1 and CDR2 are MNHEY and SMNVEV (reference sequence). The V segment lost 4 bases and the J segment 4 bases; nucleotides outside the gene matches: 6. For the CDR3, the DNA is TGTGCCAGCAGTTCCCAAGGGGGCGGCTATGGCTACACCTTC. Protein product: CASSSQGGGYGYTF.

The rearrangement uses TRBV2 and TRBJ2-5, with D possibly TRBD2 on 6 matching bases. The V end lost 6 bases, the J end lost 4 bases, and 15 bases lay between the germline ends. Looked up from germline, CDR1 is SNHLY and CDR2 is FYNNEI. This CDR3 contains 14 residues. The CDR3 DNA follows: TGTGCCAGCAGCGGGAGTTGGGTTGGAGAGACCCAGTACTTC. Translating gives CASSGSWVGETQYF. The entire variable domain, with the rest obtained from reference TRBV2 and TRBJ2-5, is as follows: EPEVTQTPSHQVTQMGQEVILRCVPISNHLYFYWYRQILGQKVEFLVSFYNNEISEKSEIFDDQFSVERPDGSNFTLKIRSTKLEDSAMYFCASSGSWVGETQYFGPGTRLLVL.

V gene TRBV27 combines with J gene TRBJ1-2; 9 bases fit TRBD1. CDR1 MNHEY and CDR2 SMNVEV come from the germline V gene (reference sequence). The CDR3 has 15 amino acids. J gave up 0 bases and V 6 bases, and 5 bases lay outside the gene matches. Here the CDR3 DNA reads TGTGCCAGCAGACCAGACAGGGGGGCTAACTATGGCTACACCTTC. It specifies CASRPDRGANYGYTF.

The chain carries TRBV6-1 and TRBJ2-1; TRBD2 agrees at 9 bases. V was clipped by 8 bases and J by 8 bases; unmatched bases: 13. The CDR3 length is 15 residues. Germline V gene lookup returns CDR1 MNHNS and CDR2 SASEGT. The CDR3 sequence is CASAFSGGSTDEQFF. The CDR3 region has the DNA TGTGCCAGCGCCTTTAGCGGGGGAAGTACAGATGAGCAGTTCTTC.

The J gene is TRBJ2-3, the V gene TRBV19, with D possibly TRBD2 on 6 matching bases. The CDR3 sequence is 13 residues long. The V and J ends lost 1 base and 4 bases respectively, with 6 bases between them. CDR1 is LNHDA and CDR2 is SQIVND in the germline V gene (reference sequence). CDR3 sequence (DNA): TGTGCCAGTAGTATAGGGAGGGCAGATACGCAGTATTTT. It encodes CASSIGRADTQYF.

This clone was found a few times. The chain joins TRBV5-4 to TRBJ1-4, with D perhaps TRBD1 (6 bases). V was trimmed by 2 bases and J by 11 bases, leaving 13 bases between them. The germline CDR1 and CDR2 sequences are SGHNT and YYREEE (reference sequence). The CDR3 runs 13 residues. In nucleotides, the CDR3 is TGTGCCAGCAGCTTTGGACAGTTGGGGAAACTGTTTTTT. Translating it yields CASSFGQLGKLFF. Full variable domain (outside the CDR3, taken from reference TRBV5-4 and TRBJ1-4): ETGVTQSPTHLIKTRGQQVTLRCSSQSGHNTVSWYQQALGQGPQFIFQYYREEENGRGNFPPRFSGLQFPNYSSELNVNALELDDSALYLCASSFGQLGKLFFGSGTQLSVL.

The J gene is TRBJ1-6, the V gene TRBV7-9; D uncertain. The CDR3 contains 14 residues. V lost 4 bases to trimming and J lost 4 bases, with 8 bases between them. Germline V lookup: CDR1 SEHNR, CDR2 FQNEAQ (reference sequence). This CDR3 is CASSSGPYNSPLHF. The CDR3 DNA reads TGTGCCAGCAGCTCAGGCCCTTATAATTCACCCCTCCACTTT.

The V gene is TRBV7-2, the J gene TRBJ1-5, with 8 positions matching TRBD1. V was clipped by 2 bases and J by 7 bases; unmatched bases: 7. This CDR3 comprises 15 residues. Germline CDR1 and CDR2: SGHTA and FQGNSA. Here the CDR3 DNA reads TGTGCCAGCAGCTTAAGAGTCGGGGACAGGCAGCCCCAGCATTTT. Translating it yields CASSLRVGDRQPQHF.